Detailed here is one T cell receptor beta chain. In its sample, this clonotype was seen a few times. It lacks a known antigen. Base qualities are not recorded, but no much larger clone differs from it by a single base. The roughly 38 donors, aged about 6 to 95 years, were systemically healthy Caucasian individuals from Russia. Ten milliliters of peripheral blood were drawn from each donor into EDTA-treated Vacutainer tubes. Ficoll-Paque density-gradient centrifugation was used to isolate PBMCs, with at least 7 million obtained per sample. Trizol reagent was used to extract total RNA from PBMCs, with at least 5 micrograms per sample. For every donor, flow cytometry on a PBMC aliquot measured the percentage of naive CD45RAhigh/CD27high T cells. The data were obtained in a study of blood T cells in healthy people across ages (dated by TCRdb to about 2015). Turning to the overall study: In model experiments, template switching captured about one uniquely barcoded TCR beta cDNA molecule for every two T cells. Using the same blood draw, the study looked at two additional independent replicas of 1 million unique cDNA reads for two donors, one aged 18 to 30 and the other aged 80 or older. Donors were grouped into four age groups: young (average approximately 15 years), middle-aged (roughly 38), aged (around 56) and long-lived (just over 80). To avoid experimental bias, donors of different ages were spread randomly across the sequencing lanes. To track age-related changes in TCR beta repertoire diversity, the study relied on deep sequencing normalized with unique cDNA molecular identifiers.

Libraries came from 5' RACE. For sequencing, an Illumina HiSeq 2500 was employed. A second 7 to 11 cycle PCR used a sample-barcoded 5' primer and a J-beta primer mix. A template-switch 5' adaptor carrying 12 random nucleotides introduced a unique molecular identifier onto each TCR beta cDNA molecule. Each sample yielded at least 3 million CDR3-containing paired-end reads. The Mint cDNA synthesis kit, primed by a TRBC-specific oligonucleotide, was used to synthesize first-strand cDNA from all RNA. Following uracil-DNA glycosylase treatment, all cDNA underwent a first 18-cycle PCR with the universal primers M1SS and BC2_uni_R. In the authors' own workflow: Normalization of each sample was performed by random selection of 1 million high-quality reads, each carrying a distinct molecular identifier. Reads sharing molecular identifiers were discarded rather than binned into consensus sequences. MiTCR, run with a Q25 quality threshold and the strictest error-elimination algorithm, handled CDR3 identification, clonotype clustering and error correction. Lower-bound total TCR beta diversity was estimated with a nonparametric unseen species model using Euler transformation. TCRdb ran its own pipeline on the public reads, namely fastp trimming at Q25 and MiXCR clone calling, and kept in-frame beta chains. Every CDR3 protein is listed once, alongside the most common genes and DNA of its rows. None of the V and J calls come from the authors' own analysis; TCRdb made them. The sample table shows around 870,000 distinct CDR3 sequences, and about 28% are seen once. The ten largest clonotypes hold 15% to 20% of the sample.

General findings and caveats noted by the study authors: A strong correlation was found between observed TCR beta diversity and the percentage of naive T cells measured by flow cytometry. Compared with the aged group, the long-lived group had more naive CD4+ T cells, fewer expanded clones and increased TCR diversity, a pattern suggesting age selection. Because donor CMV infection status was unknown, age-related changes in expanded clonotypes were potentially confounded. Total diversity estimates from one million sequenced T cells were considered lower bounds and underestimates. As age increased, observed TCR beta diversity per million T cells dropped in a roughly linear way, and a significant reduction was already evident by age 40. Bulk unsorted PBMC profiling prevented conclusive comparison of naive and antigen-experienced compartments.

The sequence derives from a woman at least 80 years old in good health. The sample was blood.

The CDR3 in this case is CSANTGSGEKLFF. The nucleotide sequence reads TGCAGTGCCAATACAGGGTCGGGTGAAAAACTGTTTTTT. The V and J genes are TRBV20-1 and TRBJ1-4; possibly the D gene is TRBD1, per 6 matching bases. Between the V and J ends, shortened by 6 bases and 7 bases respectively, the junction contains 15 bases. Taken from cysteine to phenylalanine, the CDR3 has 13 residues. Just CDR3 DNA is preserved here, 39 bases in frame from base 1. As encoded in the germline V gene (reference sequence), CDR1 is DFQATT while CDR2 is SNEGSKA.